What follows are 29 T cell receptor beta chains derived from one specimen sequenced in a study of identical twins. TCRdb called the 5' RACE reads again in MiXCR, with one record for every CDR3 protein. The profile shows some 1,700,000 distinct CDR3 sequences, less than 35% of them singletons. Material for sequencing was cord blood. The source of these receptors is a newborn girl in good health.

This rearrangement joins TRBV29-1 to TRBJ2-7; TRBD2 matches at 7 bases. V was pared by 4 bases and J by 2 bases, with 5 bases of the junction left unmatched. The CDR3 consists of 13 residues. Germline V gene data show CDR1 as SQVTM and CDR2 as ANQGSEA. The CDR3 spells CSVASGGPYEQYF. DNA of the CDR3: TGCAGCGTTGCTAGCGGAGGCCCCTACGAGCAGTACTTC.

There are many counts of this clonotype. V gene TRBV4-2 combines with J gene TRBJ2-7; either TRBD1 or TRBD2 may supply D (5 bases each). Per germline, CDR1 LGHNA and CDR2 YNFKEQ. The CDR3 length is 14 residues. The germline V and J ends were trimmed by 1 base and 0 bases, with 7 bases remaining between them. The CDR3 DNA is TGTGCCAGCAGCCAAGGGGGGAACTCCTACGAGCAGTACTTC. Its translation: CASSQGGNSYEQYF.

Of note for this clonotype: This could be a read error, since a much larger clone is one nucleotide away. The chain employs TRBV29-1 and TRBJ1-2; D remains ambiguous. Trimming stripped 4 bases from V and 4 bases from J, with 13 bases between. This CDR3 spans 13 amino acids. Germline CDR1 SQVTM, CDR2 ANQGSEA. The CDR3 DNA is TGCAGCGTTGGTCGTGGAGGCTCCTATGGCTACACCTTC. As protein: CSVGRGGSYGYTF.

This clonotype was observed at least ten times. The chain has TRBV5-1 and TRBJ2-4; tentatively, D is TRBD1 (5 bases). Trimming took off 1 base at V and 0 bases at J, with 11 bases between the two ends. The CDR3 has 16 amino acids. Germline assignment: CDR1 SGHRS and CDR2 YFSETQ. The CDR3 loop reads CASSLFGHLAKNIQYF. CDR3 coding DNA: TGCGCCAGCAGCTTGTTCGGACATTTAGCCAAAAACATTCAGTACTTC. Together with reference TRBV5-1 and TRBJ2-4, the CDR3 gives the full variable domain: KAGVTQTPRYLIKTRGQQVTLSCSPISGHRSVSWYQQTPGQGLQFLFEYFSETQRNKGNFPGRFSGRQFSNSRSEMNVSTLELGDSALYLCASSLFGHLAKNIQYFGAGTRLSVL.

CDR3 in DNA: TGCAGTGCTATGCACGGGGCCCACACAGATACGCAGTATTTT. Amino acids: CSAMHGAHTDTQYF. The chain has TRBV20-1 and TRBJ2-3; D may be TRBD1 or TRBD2 (5 bases each). Deletions cut 4 bases from V and 2 bases from J, with 13 bases between. This CDR3 contains 14 residues. Germline CDR1 reads DFQATT; CDR2 reads SNEGSKA (reference sequence).

The chain uses TRBV11-2 and TRBJ2-7, with 10 bases lining up with TRBD1. Per the germline V gene, CDR1 is SGHAT and CDR2 is FQNNGV. V shed 5 bases, J shed 7 bases, and the junction held 11 bases outside the gene matches. The CDR3 runs 15 residues. DNA of the CDR3: TGTGCCAGCAGCAGACTGACAGGGGGCAAATGGGAGCAGTACTTC. Its protein product is CASSRLTGGKWEQYF.

The V call is TRBV13, the J call TRBJ1-2; TRBD1 matches at 8 bases. The V gene end was trimmed by 3 bases and the J gene end by 4 bases; junction bases not matched to a gene: 10. The CDR3 extends over 16 amino acids. Germline loops: CDR1 PRHDT, CDR2 FYEKMQ (reference sequence). The CDR3 reads CASSLWQGAIVYGYTF. CDR3 nucleotides: TGTGCCAGCAGCTTGTGGCAGGGGGCAATTGTCTATGGCTACACCTTC.

This chain links TRBV19 with TRBJ2-4; D unclear. Germline assignment: CDR1 LNHDA and CDR2 SQIVND (reference sequence). The CDR3 runs to 12 residues. The V end lost 3 bases, the J end lost 6 bases, and 6 bases lay between the germline ends. DNA for the CDR3: TGTGCCAGTAGTATTTCGACAAACATTCAGTACTTC. Translation gives CASSISTNIQYF.

The rearrangement uses TRBV13 and TRBJ2-7; unclear D gene. The CDR3 runs 14 residues. V was pared by 5 bases and J by 1 base, with 12 bases between. In germline, CDR1 is PRHDT, CDR2 FYEKMQ (reference sequence). CDR3 sequence: CASSLPLRSYEQYF. The CDR3 region has the DNA TGTGCCAGCAGCCTCCCCTTACGGTCCTACGAGCAGTACTTC.

The J gene is TRBJ1-1, the V gene TRBV20-1, with D unclear. The V end was cut by 6 bases, the J end by 2 bases, with 13 bases between. Germline V gives CDR1 DFQATT, CDR2 SNEGSKA (reference sequence). This CDR3 has 13 residues. The CDR3 sequence is CSAERYGNTEAFF. DNA for the CDR3: TGCAGTGCCGAGAGGTACGGAAACACTGAAGCTTTCTTT.

This rearrangement joins TRBV29-1 to TRBJ1-1; D gene unclear. This CDR3 has 11 residues. The germline V gene has CDR1 SQVTM and CDR2 ANQGSEA. V lost 3 bases to trimming and J lost 2 bases, with 4 bases between them. The CDR3 DNA sequence: TGCAGCGTTGACCCTAACACTGAAGCTTTCTTT. Its translation is CSVDPNTEAFF.

The genes are TRBV29-1 and TRBJ2-3; D gene unclear. This CDR3 is 12 amino acids long. Germline lookup yields CDR1 SQVTM and CDR2 ANQGSEA. Trimming took 6 bases from V and 2 from J, leaving 9 bases between them. CDR3 sequence: CSVRRSTDTQYF. The CDR3 bases are TGCAGCGTCCGACGGTCCACAGATACGCAGTATTTT.

This chain joins TRBV20-1 and TRBJ2-7; 8 bases are a match to TRBD2. Germline CDR1 is DFQATT and CDR2 is SNEGSKA (reference sequence). This CDR3 contains 13 residues. V lost 3 bases and J lost 4; bases outside the gene matches: 5. The DNA of the CDR3 is TGCAGTGCTAGCCAGCGGGAGAGTTACGAGCAGTACTTC. Its translation is CSASQRESYEQYF.

This rearrangement joins TRBV20-1 to TRBJ2-7, with 10 bases fitting TRBD2. This CDR3 spans 14 amino acids. Germline CDR1 and CDR2: DFQATT and SNEGSKA (reference sequence). J gave up 2 bases and V 4 bases, and 5 bases lay outside the gene matches. Written as DNA, the CDR3 is TGCAGTGCTATTCCCACTAGCGGGACCTACGAGCAGTACTTC. This sequence encodes CSAIPTSGTYEQYF.

V and J are TRBV24-1 and TRBJ2-3, with 9 bases matching TRBD1. The V gene end was trimmed by 5 bases and the J gene end by 5 bases; junction bases not matched to a gene: 4. The CDR3 contains 14 residues. Germline V gene data show CDR1 as KGHDR and CDR2 as SFDVKD. In DNA form, the CDR3 reads TGTGCCACCAGTGGGAGGGGACAGGGAGATACGCAGTATTTT. This translates into CATSGRGQGDTQYF.

There are a few counts of this clonotype. As DNA, the CDR3 is TGCGCCAGCAGCCCAAAAGCAGGACTAGCATATGAGCAGTTCTTC. This codes for CASSPKAGLAYEQFF. The chain recombines TRBV5-1 with TRBJ2-1; 8 positions agree with TRBD2. V was pared by 4 bases and J by 8 bases, with 11 bases of the junction left unmatched. There are 15 residues in the CDR3. The V gene's germline CDR1 is SGHRS and CDR2 YFSETQ.

The chain couples TRBV20-1 to TRBJ1-5; TRBD1 matches at 8 bases. The length of the CDR3 is 15 residues. CDR1 DFQATT and CDR2 SNEGSKA come from the germline V gene (reference sequence). V was clipped by 6 bases and J by 3 bases; unmatched bases: 10. The CDR3 DNA sequence: TGCAGTGCACATCGGACAGGGAAAACCAATCAGCCCCAGCATTTT. Translated, it gives CSAHRTGKTNQPQHF.

There are a few counts of this clonotype. The chain recombines TRBV6-6 with TRBJ1-5; no reliable D call. The length of the CDR3 is 15 residues. V lost 7 bases, J lost 0 bases, and 13 bases lay in between. The germline CDR1 and CDR2 sequences are MNHNY and SVGAGI (reference sequence). The CDR3 DNA reads as TGTGCCAGCAAACGCGTCAACCATAGCAATCAGCCCCAGCATTTT. It translates to CASKRVNHSNQPQHF.

This clonotype was seen more than once but under ten times. The gene calls are TRBV9 and TRBJ2-1, with D perhaps matching TRBD1 (6 bases). Germline assignment: CDR1 SGDLS and CDR2 YYNGEE. The CDR3 has 15 amino acids. The V end was cut by 3 bases, the J end by 1 base, with 11 bases between. The chain's CDR3 is CASSGTGWSYNEQFF. The CDR3 DNA sequence: TGTGCCAGCAGCGGAACAGGGTGGTCCTACAATGAGCAGTTCTTC.

This clonotype was observed a few times. The V gene is TRBV7-9, the J gene TRBJ1-2; TRBD1 might be the D (6 bases). The V and J ends lost 2 bases and 1 base respectively, with 11 bases between them. Germline V gene data show CDR1 as SEHNR and CDR2 as FQNEAQ (reference sequence). The CDR3 is 15 residues long. The CDR3 DNA reads as TGTGCCAGCAGCTTAAACCTACAGGGTAACTATGGCTACACCTTC. Translation gives CASSLNLQGNYGYTF.

In its sample, this clonotype was seen a few times. CDR3 loop: CASSPRLADTGELFF. In nucleotides, the CDR3 is TGTGCCAGCAGCCCCCGCCTAGCGGACACCGGGGAGCTGTTTTTT. The chain employs TRBV4-2 and TRBJ2-2, with 7 bases that match TRBD2. Per the germline V gene, CDR1 is LGHNA and CDR2 is YNFKEQ. CDR3 length: 15 amino acids. The trim removed 4 bases at V and 3 bases at J, leaving 5 bases unmatched.

Comment on this clonotype: A read error may explain this, as a much larger clone is one base away. The chain has TRBV20-1 and TRBJ1-2; perhaps TRBD1 as D (5 bases). The CDR3 covers 12 residues. V lost 5 bases and J 6 bases, leaving 13 bases between the germline ends. CDR1 and CDR2 from the germline V gene are DFQATT and SNEGSKA (reference sequence). The CDR3 coding sequence is TGCAGTGCTCGGACACATCGCCATGGCTACACCTTC. Translated, it gives CSARTHRHGYTF.

This clonotype has a handful of counts. The chain combines TRBV20-1 with TRBJ2-3; D is uncertain. V was shortened by 1 base and J by 6 bases, with 11 bases between the two germline ends. The length of the CDR3 is 13 residues. Germline V gene sequence: CDR1 DFQATT, CDR2 SNEGSKA (reference sequence). CDR3 amino acids: CSARVSSADTQYF. The DNA for the CDR3 is TGCAGTGCTAGAGTGAGTAGTGCGGATACGCAGTATTTT.

The chain uses TRBV27 and TRBJ1-2; possibly TRBD1 for D (5 bases). CDR1 is MNHEY, CDR2 SMNVEV, per germline (reference sequence). The CDR3 covers 13 residues. V dropped 0 bases and J dropped 8 bases, with 10 bases sitting between them. This chain's CDR3 is CASSLSTRDGYTF. The CDR3 nucleotides are TGTGCCAGCAGTTTATCGACAAGGGACGGCTACACCTTC.

The chain recombines TRBV7-2 with TRBJ2-5; D possibly corresponds to TRBD2 (6 bases). There are 14 residues in the CDR3. Trimming shortened V by 3 bases and J by 4 bases, and 12 bases separated the two germline ends. Germline V lookup: CDR1 SGHTA, CDR2 FQGNSA. The CDR3 DNA reads as TGTGCCAGCAGCTTCCAGCGGAGGGGAGAGACCCAGTACTTC. It translates to CASSFQRRGETQYF. Together with reference TRBV7-2 and TRBJ2-5, the CDR3 gives the full variable domain: GAGVSQSPSNKVTEKGKDVELRCDPISGHTALYWYRQSLGQGLEFLIYFQGNSAPDKSGLPSDRFSAERTGGSVSTLTIQRTQQEDSAVYLCASSFQRRGETQYFGPGTRLLVL.

V gene TRBV25-1 combines with J gene TRBJ2-1; the D gene is possibly TRBD1 (6 bases). The CDR3 extends over 17 amino acids. V was pared by 3 bases and J by 7 bases, with 22 bases between. Germline-derived CDR1 and CDR2 are MGHDK and SYGVNS. The CDR3 sequence: CASSESEIGGAWNEQFF. CDR3 nucleotides: TGTGCCAGCAGTGAGTCGGAGATAGGGGGAGCGTGGAATGAGCAGTTCTTC. The entire variable domain, with the rest obtained from reference TRBV25-1 and TRBJ2-1, is as follows: EADIYQTPRYLVIGTGKKITLECSQTMGHDKMYWYQQDPGMELHLIHYSYGVNSTEKGDLSSESTVSRIRTEHFPLTLESARPSHTSQYLCASSESEIGGAWNEQFFGPGTRLTVL.

This chain joins TRBV5-1 and TRBJ2-5, with 12 positions matching TRBD2. The CDR3 sequence is 16 residues long. Germline V gives CDR1 SGHRS, CDR2 YFSETQ. Losses at the gene ends were 2 bases for V and 11 bases for J; bases not matched to a gene: 13. DNA of the CDR3: TGCGCCAGCAGCTTCAGGGCTAGCGGGGGGGCCAATGAGCAGTACTTC. Protein product: CASSFRASGGANEQYF.

This clonotype was seen only a few times. The V gene is TRBV5-1, the J gene TRBJ2-1, with D tentatively TRBD1 or TRBD2 (5 bases each). The J call is doubtful: the DNA matches TRBJ2-7 better. The CDR3 covers 14 residues. The germline CDR1 and CDR2 sequences are SGHRS and YFSETQ. The DNA for the CDR3 is TGCGCCAGCAGCTTGTCGGGACGATACAATGAGCAGTACTTC. Encoded protein: CASSLSGRYNEQYF.

The chain employs TRBV5-1 and TRBJ2-1, with a tentative D call TRBD2 (5 bases). The J call is uncertain, as TRBJ2-7 better fits the DNA end. Germline-derived CDR1 and CDR2 are SGHRS and YFSETQ. CDR3 length equals 16 residues. CDR3 amino acids: CASRFPYGVSYNEQYF. The CDR3 DNA follows: TGCGCCAGCCGTTTTCCGTACGGGGTCTCCTACAATGAGCAGTACTTC.